This TCR beta chain was recorded in a study of blood T cells in healthy people across ages. Through a sample-barcoded 5' primer and a J-beta primer mix, a second PCR was run for roughly 7 to 12 cycles. TCRdb redid the calling of the 5' RACE reads with MiXCR, one entry per CDR3 protein. The sample lists around 780,000 distinct CDR3 sequences; about 26% were seen once. Per the germline V gene, CDR1 is SGHRS and CDR2 is YFSETQ. This CDR3 contains 15 residues. This clonotype was observed a few times. At one of its ends the junction is not consistent with the germline gene, which may arise from a read error. The same specimen was also included in a second study, on T cells of mothers and their children. That study adds: The whole RNA yield was converted to cDNA, approximately 1.6 ug per 15 ul. Second-round PCR products received sample barcodes and 2-4 random nucleotides from the M1S primer.

Input material: blood. V usage is TRBV5-1 and J usage is TRBJ1-6; 7 bases are shared with TRBD1. The sequence derives from a boy aged 5-17 years in good health. The CDR3 sequence is CASRLGTAYNSPLHF. As DNA, the CDR3 is TGCGCCAGCAGGTTGGGGACAGCTTATAATTCACCCCTCCACTTT.